The entry below describes one T cell receptor beta chain. What it binds is unknown. This entry belongs to a study of T-cell reconstitution after alpha-beta-depleted transplantation in children. Whole-study findings and limits: Surviving recipient T cells and thymic progenitors underlay high day-60 TCRbeta diversity in some patients. Diversity and T-cell counts at one year after transplant derived mostly from new T cells. Alpha-beta T cells present about two months after transplant were reported to originate from several hundred expanded graft clones.

Unique molecular identifiers were used to barcode this TCRbeta library. TCRdb ran MiXCR on the PCR reads and lists one entry per CDR3 protein. This sample has about 440,000 distinct CDR3 sequences, with about 40% found just once. The length of the CDR3 is 15 residues. Germline CDR1 reads SQVTM; CDR2 reads ANQGSEA. Trimming cost V 6 bases and J 5 bases; bases outside gene matches: 10. The origin of this receptor is a girl aged 2 to 10 with aplastic anemia, due to receive a stem cell transplant. Source: PBMCs, taken before TCRalphabeta/CD19-depleted stem cell transplant. This rearrangement joins TRBV29-1 to TRBJ2-1; 10 nucleotides agree with TRBD1. The CDR3 reads CSVDRGRKVDNEQFF. The CDR3 coding sequence is TGCAGCGTAGACAGGGGGCGGAAGGTGGACAATGAGCAGTTCTTC.